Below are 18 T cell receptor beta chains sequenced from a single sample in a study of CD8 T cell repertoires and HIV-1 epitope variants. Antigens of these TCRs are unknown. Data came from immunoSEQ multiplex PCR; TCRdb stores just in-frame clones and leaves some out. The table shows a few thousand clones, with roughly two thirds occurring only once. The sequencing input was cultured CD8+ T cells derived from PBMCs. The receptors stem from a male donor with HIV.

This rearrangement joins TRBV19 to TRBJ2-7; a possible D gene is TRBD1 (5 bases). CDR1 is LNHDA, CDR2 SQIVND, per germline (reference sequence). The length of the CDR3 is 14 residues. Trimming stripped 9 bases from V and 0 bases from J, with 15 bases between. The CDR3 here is CASRFQGTSYEQYF. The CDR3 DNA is TGTGCCAGCCGGTTCCAGGGTACCTCCTACGAGCAGTACTTC.

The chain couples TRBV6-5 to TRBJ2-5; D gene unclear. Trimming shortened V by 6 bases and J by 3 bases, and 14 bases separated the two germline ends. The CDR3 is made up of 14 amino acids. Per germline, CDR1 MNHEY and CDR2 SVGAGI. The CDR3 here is CASSTHRFEETQYF. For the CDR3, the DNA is TGTGCCAGCAGCACCCACCGGTTTGAAGAGACCCAGTACTTC.

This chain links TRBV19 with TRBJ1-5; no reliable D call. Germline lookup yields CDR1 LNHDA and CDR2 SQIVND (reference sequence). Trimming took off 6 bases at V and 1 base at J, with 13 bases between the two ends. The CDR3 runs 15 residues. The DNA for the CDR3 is TGTGCCAGTAGCCTACCAGGCGAAAGCAATCAGCCCCAGCATTTT. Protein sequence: CASSLPGESNQPQHF. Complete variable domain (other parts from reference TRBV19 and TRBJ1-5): DGGITQSPKYLFRKEGQNVTLSCEQNLNHDAMYWYRQDPGQGLRLIYYSQIVNDFQKGDIAEGYSVSREKKESFPLTVTSAQKNPTAFYLCASSLPGESNQPQHFGDGTRLSIL.

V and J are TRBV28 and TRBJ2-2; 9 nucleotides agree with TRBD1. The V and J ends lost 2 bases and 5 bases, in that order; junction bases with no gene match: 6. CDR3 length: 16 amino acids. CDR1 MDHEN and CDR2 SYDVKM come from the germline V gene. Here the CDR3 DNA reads TGTGCCAGCAGTTTACCAAACAGGGGGCCGACCGGGGAGCTGTTTTTT. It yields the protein CASSLPNRGPTGELFF.

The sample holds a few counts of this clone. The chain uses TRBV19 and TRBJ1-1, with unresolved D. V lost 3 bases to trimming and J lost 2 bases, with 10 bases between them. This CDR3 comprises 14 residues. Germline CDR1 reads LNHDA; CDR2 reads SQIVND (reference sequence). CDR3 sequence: CASSMNTANTEAFF. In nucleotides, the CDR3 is TGTGCCAGTAGTATGAACACGGCCAACACTGAAGCTTTCTTT.

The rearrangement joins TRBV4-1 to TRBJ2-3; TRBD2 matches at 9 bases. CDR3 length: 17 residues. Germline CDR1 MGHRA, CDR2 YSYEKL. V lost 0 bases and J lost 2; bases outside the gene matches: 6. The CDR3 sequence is CASSQDPLAGSTDTQYF. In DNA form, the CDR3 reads TGCGCCAGCAGCCAAGATCCCCTAGCGGGGTCCACAGATACGCAGTATTTT.

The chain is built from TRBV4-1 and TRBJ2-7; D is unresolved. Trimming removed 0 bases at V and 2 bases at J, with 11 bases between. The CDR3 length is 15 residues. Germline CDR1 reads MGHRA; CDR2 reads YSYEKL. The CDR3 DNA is TGCGCCAGCAGCCAAGATCTTGGAAGGACCTACGAGCAGTACTTC. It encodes CASSQDLGRTYEQYF.

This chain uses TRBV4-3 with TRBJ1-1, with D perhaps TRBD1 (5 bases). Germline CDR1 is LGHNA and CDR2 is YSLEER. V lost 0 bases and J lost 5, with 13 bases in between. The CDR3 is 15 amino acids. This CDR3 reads CASSQDALGGTEAFF. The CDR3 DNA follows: TGCGCCAGCAGCCAAGACGCCCTGGGGGGAACTGAAGCTTTCTTT.

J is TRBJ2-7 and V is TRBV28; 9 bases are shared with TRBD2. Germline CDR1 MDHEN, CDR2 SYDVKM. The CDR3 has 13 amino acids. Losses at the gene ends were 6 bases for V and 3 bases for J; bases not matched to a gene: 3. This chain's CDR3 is CASSETSGYEQYF. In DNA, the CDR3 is TGTGCCAGCAGCGAGACTAGCGGCTACGAGCAGTACTTC. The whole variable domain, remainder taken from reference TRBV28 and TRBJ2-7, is DVKVTQSSRYLVKRTGEKVFLECVQDMDHENMFWYRQDPGLGLRLIYFSYDVKMKEKGDIPEGYSVSREKKERFSLILESASTNQTSMYLCASSETSGYEQYFGPGTRLTVT.

CDR3 DNA sequence: TGTGCCAGCAGTTACTCCGGGACAGGGCCCGATGGCTACACCTTC. Translation gives CASSYSGTGPDGYTF. This chain uses TRBV6-5 with TRBJ1-2; 9 bases agree with TRBD1. The CDR3 runs 15 residues. Germline V gene lookup returns CDR1 MNHEY and CDR2 SVGAGI. Trimming at V came to 0 bases and at J to 6 bases, leaving 5 bases not matched to a gene.

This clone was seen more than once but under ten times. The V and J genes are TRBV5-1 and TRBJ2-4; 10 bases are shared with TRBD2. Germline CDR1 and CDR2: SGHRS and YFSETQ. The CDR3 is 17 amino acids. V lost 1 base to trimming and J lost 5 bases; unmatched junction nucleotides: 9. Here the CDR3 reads CASSLTSGAGLENIQYF. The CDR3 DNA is TGCGCCAGCAGCTTGACTAGCGGGGCAGGGTTGGAAAACATTCAGTACTTC.

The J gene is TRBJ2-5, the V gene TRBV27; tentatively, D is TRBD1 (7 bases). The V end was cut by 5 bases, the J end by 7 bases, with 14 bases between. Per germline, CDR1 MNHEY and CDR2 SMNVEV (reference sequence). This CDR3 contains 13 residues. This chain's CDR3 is CASSVPGGGTQYF. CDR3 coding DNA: TGTGCCAGCAGTGTACCAGGGGGAGGGACCCAGTACTTC.

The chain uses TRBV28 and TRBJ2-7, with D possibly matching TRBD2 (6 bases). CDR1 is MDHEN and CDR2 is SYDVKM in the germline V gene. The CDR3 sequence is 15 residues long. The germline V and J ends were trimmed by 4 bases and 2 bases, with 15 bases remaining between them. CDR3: CASSWGGTETYEQYF. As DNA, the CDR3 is TGTGCCAGCAGTTGGGGCGGGACGGAAACCTACGAGCAGTACTTC.

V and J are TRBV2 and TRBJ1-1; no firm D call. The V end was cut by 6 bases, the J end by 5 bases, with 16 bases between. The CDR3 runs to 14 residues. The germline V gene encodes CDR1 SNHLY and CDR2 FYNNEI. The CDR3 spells CASSDRFGRTEAFF. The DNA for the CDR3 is TGTGCCAGCAGCGACCGGTTCGGCAGGACTGAAGCTTTCTTT. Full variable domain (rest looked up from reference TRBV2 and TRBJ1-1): EPEVTQTPSHQVTQMGQEVILRCVPISNHLYFYWYRQILGQKVEFLVSFYNNEISEKSEIFDDQFSVERPDGSNFTLKIRSTKLEDSAMYFCASSDRFGRTEAFFGQGTRLTVV.

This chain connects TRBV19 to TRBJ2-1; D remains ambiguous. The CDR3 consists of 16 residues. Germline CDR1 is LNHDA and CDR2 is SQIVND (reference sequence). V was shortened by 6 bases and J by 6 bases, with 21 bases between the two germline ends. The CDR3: CASSSAEVRVSNEQFF. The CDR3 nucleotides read TGTGCCAGTAGCTCAGCCGAGGTCCGTGTCTCCAATGAGCAGTTCTTC.

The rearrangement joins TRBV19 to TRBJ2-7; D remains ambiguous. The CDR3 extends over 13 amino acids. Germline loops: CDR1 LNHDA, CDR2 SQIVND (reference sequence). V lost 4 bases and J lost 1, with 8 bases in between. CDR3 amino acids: CASSTSISYEQYF. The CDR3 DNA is TGTGCCAGTAGTACCTCGATTTCCTACGAGCAGTACTTC.

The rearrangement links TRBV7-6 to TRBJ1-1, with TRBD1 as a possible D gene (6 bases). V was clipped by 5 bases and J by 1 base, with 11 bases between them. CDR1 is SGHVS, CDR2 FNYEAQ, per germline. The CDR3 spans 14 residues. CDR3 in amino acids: CASSLSQGNTEAFF. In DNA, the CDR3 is TGTGCCAGCAGCCTCTCACAGGGGAACACTGAAGCTTTCTTT.

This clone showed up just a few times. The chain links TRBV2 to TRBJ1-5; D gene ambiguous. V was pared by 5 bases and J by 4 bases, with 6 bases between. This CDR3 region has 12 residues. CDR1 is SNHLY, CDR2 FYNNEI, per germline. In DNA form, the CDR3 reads TGTGCCAGCAGTATTGAGAATCAGCCCCAGCATTTT. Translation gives CASSIENQPQHF.